This note documents a single TCR beta chain sequence. The entry originates in a study of technical replicates of blood from a handful of donors. The protocol was immunoSEQ multiplex PCR, while the TCRdb copy is restricted to in-frame clones and leaves out a portion. The sample includes 65,000 to 80,000 clones, approximately 96% seen only once; the top ten take roughly 0.35%. Sample: T cells isolated from PBMCs. This sequence was found in a human donor in good health.

The DNA of the CDR3 is TGTGCCAGCAGCTTATCTAGCGGCCACGAGCAGTACTTC. It codes for CASSLSSGHEQYF. The chain uses TRBV11-2 and TRBJ2-7; 7 bases are a match to TRBD2. Germline V gives CDR1 SGHAT, CDR2 FQNNGV. The CDR3 is 13 residues long. V lost 2 bases and J lost 5; bases outside the gene matches: 3. Full variable domain (outside the CDR3, taken from reference TRBV11-2 and TRBJ2-7): EAGVAQSPRYKIIEKRQSVAFWCNPISGHATLYWYQQILGQGPKLLIQFQNNGVVDDSQLPKDRFSAERLKGVDSTLKIQPAKLEDSAVYLCASSLSSGHEQYFGPGTRLTVT.